One sample yielded the 8 T cell receptor beta chains listed below, sequenced in a study of blood T cell repertoires in COVID-19. The data were produced by immunoSEQ multiplex PCR, yet TCRdb's version contains in-frame clones alone and is incomplete. This table holds about 200,000 clones, more than 75% found once. The sample comprised peripheral blood. The source of these receptors is a man aged 40-49 years with active or convalescent COVID-19.

J is TRBJ2-1 and V is TRBV29-1, with 9 bases fitting TRBD2. From germline, CDR1 is SQVTM and CDR2 ANQGSEA. The CDR3 contains 14 residues. Trimming cost V 4 bases and J 9 bases; bases outside gene matches: 10. The CDR3 bases are TGCAGCGTTGTCGAAGCGGGAGGATACGGTGAGCAGTTCTTC. Translation gives CSVVEAGGYGEQFF.

This clone came up once. This chain links TRBV2 with TRBJ2-5; 14 nucleotides match TRBD2. The germline V gene has CDR1 SNHLY and CDR2 FYNNEI. V was pared by 4 bases and J by 4 bases, with 2 bases of the junction left unmatched. The CDR3 sequence is 15 residues long. The CDR3 sequence is CASSVGTSGRETQYF. CDR3 in DNA: TGTGCCAGCAGTGTGGGGACTAGCGGGAGAGAGACCCAGTACTTC.

This clone has only a few counts. The genes are TRBV27 and TRBJ2-1; 11 bases agree with TRBD2. Looked up from germline, CDR1 is MNHEY and CDR2 is SMNVEV (reference sequence). Trimming removed 6 bases from V and 7 bases from J; junction bases left unmatched: 8. The CDR3 runs to 15 residues. In DNA form, the CDR3 reads TGTGCCAGCAGCCAACTAGCGGGAGTTAGTAATGAGCAGTTCTTC. This encodes CASSQLAGVSNEQFF.

V gene TRBV6-5 combines with J gene TRBJ2-3; tentatively, D is TRBD1 (5 bases). This CDR3 is 15 amino acids long. In germline, CDR1 is MNHEY, CDR2 SVGAGI. Trimming pared 10 bases from V and 0 bases from J, leaving 17 bases between. CDR3 DNA: TGTGCCATACATTCCCCAGGGCCTAGCACAGATACGCAGTATTTT. Its translation is CAIHSPGPSTDTQYF.

The J gene is TRBJ2-3, the V gene TRBV5-1, with D possibly matching TRBD1 (6 bases). The CDR3 runs to 14 residues. V shed 4 bases and J shed 6 bases, with 15 bases lying between them. Germline CDR1 and CDR2: SGHRS and YFSETQ. CDR3 nucleotides: TGCGCCAGCAGCATAAGTAACAGGGTGGATACGCAGTATTTT. Amino acids: CASSISNRVDTQYF.

This rearrangement joins TRBV5-6 to TRBJ2-3, with 12 bases matching TRBD2. Looked up from germline, CDR1 is SGHDT and CDR2 is YYEEEE. J lost 5 bases, V lost 4 bases, and 8 bases had no gene match. CDR3 length: 16 residues. For the CDR3, the DNA is TGTGCCAGCAGCCCGATGCTAGCGGGAGGGCAAGATACGCAGTATTTT. Its protein is CASSPMLAGGQDTQYF. The whole variable domain, filled in from reference TRBV5-6 and TRBJ2-3, reads DAGVTQSPTHLIKTRGQQVTLRCSPKSGHDTVSWYQQALGQGPQFIFQYYEEEERQRGNFPDRFSGHQFPNYSSELNVNALLLGDSALYLCASSPMLAGGQDTQYFGPGTRLTVL.

The V call is TRBV18, the J call TRBJ2-3; the D gene is possibly TRBD2 (5 bases). V was trimmed by 3 bases and J by 3 bases, leaving 10 bases between them. This CDR3 has 14 amino acids. CDR1 is KGHSH, CDR2 LQKENI, per germline. This chain's CDR3 is CASSPEGWTDTQYF. The CDR3 DNA reads as TGTGCCAGCTCACCTGAGGGTTGGACAGATACGCAGTATTTT. Full variable domain (remainder filled in from reference TRBV18 and TRBJ2-3): NAGVMQNPRHLVRRRGQEARLRCSPMKGHSHVYWYRQLPEEGLKFMVYLQKENIIDESGMPKERFSAEFPKEGPSILRIQQVVRGDSAAYFCASSPEGWTDTQYFGPGTRLTVL.

This chain connects TRBV7-9 to TRBJ2-4, with TRBD1 as a possible D gene (6 bases). Trimming removed 1 base from V and 2 bases from J, with 9 bases in between. The CDR3 totals 15 residues. Germline CDR1 reads SEHNR; CDR2 reads FQNEAQ (reference sequence). This chain's CDR3 is CASSLVQGSKNIQYF. The CDR3 DNA is TGTGCCAGCAGCTTAGTTCAGGGGTCCAAAAACATTCAGTACTTC.